These T cell receptor beta chains were read from a single sample in a study of blood T cell repertoires in COVID-19. Sequencing was performed with immunoSEQ multiplex PCR; in TCRdb, only in-frame clones are kept and a portion is missing. The sample consists of about 150,000 clones, 65% to 90% of them appearing once. Sequencing was performed on peripheral blood. These receptors were obtained from a woman in her fifties or sixties in a cohort sampled during active or convalescent COVID-19. The conserved cysteine and the conserved F or W are not part of the CDR3 here. A clone size is listed for some rows: how often the clone was seen (once, few, many), or a class if it is expanded.

>TRBJ2-5|TRBV12-5|few
ASGPRGETQY
>TRBJ2-1|TRBV6-1|NA
ASSVHAGTRVANEQF
>TRBJ1-2|TRBV20-1|NA
SGGRYGYT
>TRBJ1-1|TRBV5-1|NA
ASSMSPGGASTEAF
>TRBJ1-1|TRBV7-8|NA
ASSPGALGGTEAF
>TRBJ2-3|TRBV12-5|NA
ASGLGQGAADTQY
>TRBJ2-2|TRBV6-6|NA
ASKAQANTGELF
>TRBJ1-2|TRBV13|NA
ASSLVSQINYGYT
>TRBJ2-5|TRBV9|NA
ASSVGASGGVYQETQY
>TRBJ1-2|TRBV5-1|NA
ASSLKQGNYGYT
>TRBJ2-5|TRBV30|NA
AWSPGGDGGTQY
>TRBJ1-1|TRBV6-5|NA
ASSYSHFRGTEAF
>TRBJ1-4|TRBV19|NA
ASTPRVLGEKLF
>TRBJ1-3|TRBV7-8|once
ASSLEWAGGVFSGNTIY
>TRBJ2-2|TRBV5-1|NA
ASSSDTNRGTGELF
>TRBJ2-7|TRBV4-1|NA
ASSQDSGDYEQY
>TRBJ1-6|TRBV2|NA
ASSAGGMNNSPLH
>TRBJ1-2|TRBV5-4|NA
ASSPLPGQGNYGYT
>TRBJ1-5|TRBV2|NA
ASSDTGRVTQPQH
>TRBJ2-5|TRBV6-5|NA
ASRDKRTQY
>TRBJ2-5|TRBV7-6|NA
ASSSNDPGLQETQY
>TRBJ2-3|TRBV3-1/TRBV3-2|few
ASSPRPRDTQY
>TRBJ2-1|TRBV3-1/TRBV3-2|NA
ASSRPGTGDHEQF
>TRBJ2-2|TRBV18|NA
ASSPPSPGTGANTGELF
>TRBJ2-2|TRBV3-1/TRBV3-2|NA
ASSRTGVATGELF
>TRBJ1-5|TRBV5-1|NA
ASSFSGGDQPQH
>TRBJ2-3|TRBV9|NA
ASSVATGGQGYTDTQY
>TRBJ2-7|TRBV7-8|once
ASSLLSSGFDEQY
>TRBJ2-7|TRBV27|NA
ASLGGGHEQY
>TRBJ2-2|TRBV7-9|NA
ASKKPSGGNTGELF
>TRBJ2-1|TRBV7-2|NA
ASSSPGTHTYNEQF
>TRBJ1-5|TRBV19|NA
ASRFGGRDQPQH
>TRBJ2-1|TRBV9|NA
ASSAPGDRGHEQF